This passage covers 32 T cell receptor beta chains from one sample sequenced in a study of blood T cells in healthy people across ages. The authors ran a second PCR of 7 to 11 cycles using a sample-barcoded 5' primer and a J-beta primer mix. TCRdb processed the 5' RACE reads anew with MiXCR; each CDR3 protein has one entry. Here the sample spans around 790,000 distinct CDR3 sequences, approximately 48% being singletons. Material for sequencing was blood. These receptors all come from a man aged 55 to 70 in good health.

A few counts support this clonotype. CDR3 amino acids: CAVQGGNYGYTF. The CDR3 bases are TGTGCCGTACAGGGGGGAAACTATGGCTACACCTTC. This chain links TRBV10-3 with TRBJ1-2; the match to TRBD1 covers 8 bases. From germline, CDR1 is ENHRY and CDR2 SYGVKD. J lost 2 bases, V lost 11 bases, and 4 bases had no gene match. There are 12 residues in the CDR3.

The chain joins TRBV7-2 to TRBJ1-1, with 7 nucleotides matching TRBD1. CDR1 and CDR2 (germline): SGHTA, FQGNSA. V shed 2 bases and J 6 bases; nucleotides not matched to a gene: 15. This CDR3 has 17 amino acids. CDR3 protein: CASSLFSRGGIGAEAFF. The CDR3 coding sequence is TGTGCCAGCAGCTTATTTTCCAGGGGGGGGATAGGTGCTGAAGCTTTCTTT.

The chain couples TRBV12-3 or TRBV12-4 to TRBJ2-7, with 8 bases fitting TRBD2. Trimming at V came to 3 bases and at J to 4 bases, leaving 8 bases not matched to a gene. The CDR3 length is 15 residues. CDR3 coding DNA: TGTGCCAGCAGTTTCGTAGCGGGATCCCCATACGAGCAGTACTTC. Protein: CASSFVAGSPYEQYF.

The V call is TRBV6-2 or TRBV6-3, the J call TRBJ2-1; D uncertain. The CDR3 extends over 16 amino acids. V was trimmed by 3 bases and J by 0 bases, leaving 12 bases between them. Germline V gene lookup returns CDR1 MNHEY and CDR2 SVGEGT. The CDR3 loop is CASSYTAGSSYNEQFF. The DNA for the CDR3 is TGTGCCAGCAGTTATACCGCAGGAAGCTCCTACAATGAGCAGTTCTTC.

In this sample, this clonotype turned up a few times. The chain combines TRBV7-2 with TRBJ1-6; D uncertain. The CDR3 runs to 15 residues. Germline CDR1 is SGHTA and CDR2 is FQGNSA. With 5 bases removed from V and 10 bases from J, the gap between germline ends came to 18 bases. The DNA of the CDR3 is TGTGCCAGCAGCATAACGGCCGCTGCCCACTCACCCCTCCACTTT. Translating it yields CASSITAAAHSPLHF.

The table lists this clonotype with a few counts. At one end, the junction sequence differs from germline, possibly due to a read error. The genes are TRBV5-1 and TRBJ2-7, with TRBD2 identical over 10 bases. The CDR3 is 13 amino acids. Per the germline V gene, CDR1 is SGHRS and CDR2 is YFSETQ. CDR3 sequence (DNA): TGTGCCAGCAGCGGGAGGGCCTCCTACGAGCAGTACTTC. It specifies CASSGRASYEQYF.

In its sample, this clonotype was seen a few times. The chain joins TRBV12-5 to TRBJ1-2, with a tentative D call TRBD1 (6 bases). The V end lost 6 bases, the J end lost 3 bases, and 11 bases lay between the germline ends. Germline values: CDR1 LGHNT, CDR2 FRNRAP. CDR3 length: 13 amino acids. The CDR3 DNA reads TGTGCTAGTGGAGGGGAGGGGGACTATGGCTACACCTTC. It translates to CASGGEGDYGYTF.

Concerning this clonotype: The junction and the germline gene differ at one end; a read error may be behind it. This sequence joins TRBV15 and TRBJ1-2; perhaps TRBD1 as D (5 bases). The length of the CDR3 is 14 residues. Germline V gene sequence: CDR1 LNHNV, CDR2 YYDKDF (reference sequence). CDR3 loop: CVTSSPTGVGGYTF. DNA of the CDR3: TGTGTCACCAGCAGCCCAACGGGGGTTGGCGGCTACACCTTC.

CDR3 protein: CASSVDLGPDTQYF. In DNA, the CDR3 is TGTGCCAGCAGCGTAGACCTGGGGCCGGATACGCAGTATTTT. V gene TRBV9 combines with J gene TRBJ2-3; tentative D call: TRBD1 (5 bases). The CDR3 totals 14 residues. Trimming shortened V by 0 bases and J by 6 bases, and 11 bases separated the two germline ends. Germline V lookup: CDR1 SGDLS, CDR2 YYNGEE.

The chain employs TRBV11-2 and TRBJ2-5, with 9 bases lining up with TRBD1. Germline V lookup: CDR1 SGHAT, CDR2 FQNNGV. This CDR3 contains 15 residues. V was pared by 5 bases and J by 5 bases, with 9 bases of the junction left unmatched. In nucleotides, the CDR3 is TGTGCCAGCAGCCCAGGGACAGGGTTTTGGGAGACCCAGTACTTC. This encodes CASSPGTGFWETQYF. The complete variable domain, with remaining parts taken from reference TRBV11-2 and TRBJ2-5, reads EAGVAQSPRYKIIEKRQSVAFWCNPISGHATLYWYQQILGQGPKLLIQFQNNGVVDDSQLPKDRFSAERLKGVDSTLKIQPAKLEDSAVYLCASSPGTGFWETQYFGPGTRLLVL.

Here the CDR3 DNA reads TGTGCCAGCAGCTTGATGTCCGGGTCCCGGGAGCAGTACTTC. Amino acid sequence: CASSLMSGSREQYF. The chain employs TRBV5-6 and TRBJ2-7; D not resolved. The CDR3 spans 14 residues. V gave up 1 base and J gave up 7 bases, with 15 bases separating them. CDR1 is SGHDT, CDR2 YYEEEE, per germline.

The rearrangement links TRBV20-1 to TRBJ1-1; D unresolved. Trimming cost V 6 bases and J 8 bases, with 13 bases left between them. This CDR3 region has 11 residues. Per germline, CDR1 DFQATT and CDR2 SNEGSKA (reference sequence). The CDR3 spells CSAPMRVEAFF. DNA for the CDR3: TGCAGTGCCCCAATGCGCGTCGAAGCTTTCTTT.

Written as DNA, the CDR3 is TGTGCCAGCAGCGCGACCGCGACAGGGTTGGGCAACTATGGCTACACCTTC. Its translation: CASSATATGLGNYGYTF. This chain uses TRBV7-2 with TRBJ1-2, with TRBD1 matching 7 bases. The V segment lost 5 bases and the J segment 2 bases; nucleotides outside the gene matches: 14. CDR1 and CDR2 (germline): SGHTA, FQGNSA. CDR3 length equals 17 residues. The complete variable domain, with remaining parts taken from reference TRBV7-2 and TRBJ1-2, reads GAGVSQSPSNKVTEKGKDVELRCDPISGHTALYWYRQSLGQGLEFLIYFQGNSAPDKSGLPSDRFSAERTGGSVSTLTIQRTQQEDSAVYLCASSATATGLGNYGYTFGSGTRLTVV.

V and J are TRBV15 and TRBJ2-1; TRBD2 aligns across 9 bases. Trimming took 1 base from V and 10 from J; bases not matched to a gene: 20. Germline values: CDR1 LNHNV, CDR2 YYDKDF (reference sequence). The CDR3 extends over 19 amino acids. In DNA, the CDR3 is TGTGCCACCAGCAGAGGTCGAATAGCGGGGGCCGTCGATAGTAGGGAGCAGTTCTTC. It encodes CATSRGRIAGAVDSREQFF.

The rearrangement links TRBV28 to TRBJ1-4; TRBD1 matches at 7 bases. CDR1 is MDHEN, CDR2 SYDVKM, per germline. This CDR3 has 15 residues. After removal of 6 bases from V and 4 bases from J, the junction contained 8 bases not matched to a gene. The CDR3 reads CASSRPGQLNEKLFF. The CDR3 DNA is TGTGCCAGCAGCCGACCGGGACAGCTTAATGAAAAACTGTTTTTT.

This clonotype was picked up a small number of times. The chain couples TRBV27 to TRBJ2-7; a weak D match, TRBD1 (6 bases). V was shortened by 6 bases and J by 0 bases, with 15 bases between the two germline ends. This CDR3 has 15 amino acids. Looked up from germline, CDR1 is MNHEY and CDR2 is SMNVEV (reference sequence). The CDR3 loop reads CASSYRGQTSYEQYF. In DNA, the CDR3 is TGTGCCAGCAGCTATAGAGGACAGACCTCCTACGAGCAGTACTTC.

The genes are TRBV20-1 and TRBJ2-1; TRBD1 might be the D (6 bases). From germline, CDR1 is DFQATT and CDR2 SNEGSKA (reference sequence). Trimming took off 0 bases at V and 3 bases at J, with 18 bases between the two ends. The CDR3 is made up of 17 amino acids. This chain's CDR3 is CSARDHIAGTLYNEQFF. The DNA for the CDR3 is TGCAGTGCTAGAGATCATATTGCCGGGACACTCTACAATGAGCAGTTCTTC.

The J gene is TRBJ2-7, the V gene TRBV20-1; D gene ambiguous. V was pared by 5 bases and J by 1 base, with 15 bases between. Germline values: CDR1 DFQATT, CDR2 SNEGSKA (reference sequence). The CDR3 loop spans 14 amino acids. CDR3 bases: TGCAGTGCTGGTGATCGTGATGGGTCCTACGAGCAGTACTTC. This translates into CSAGDRDGSYEQYF.

The CDR3 sequence is CSARGGAGYNEQYF. CDR3 in DNA: TGCAGTGCTCGCGGGGGGGCCGGCTACAATGAGCAGTACTTC. The rearrangement joins TRBV20-1 to TRBJ2-1; 9 positions match TRBD2. The J call is doubtful: the DNA matches TRBJ2-7 better. Germline lookup yields CDR1 DFQATT and CDR2 SNEGSKA (reference sequence). This CDR3 spans 14 amino acids.

This sequence joins TRBV12-5 and TRBJ1-2; D unresolved. The CDR3 is made up of 18 amino acids. With 5 bases removed from V and 8 bases from J, the gap between germline ends came to 30 bases. Germline V gives CDR1 LGHNT, CDR2 FRNRAP. This chain's CDR3 is CASGLPVWVTTASGGYTF. Here the CDR3 DNA reads TGTGCTAGTGGTCTACCGGTCTGGGTAACAACGGCCTCCGGAGGCTACACCTTC. The full variable domain, rest sourced from reference TRBV12-5 and TRBJ1-2, is DARVTQTPRHKVTEMGQEVTMRCQPILGHNTVFWYRQTMMQGLELLAYFRNRAPLDDSGMPKDRFSAEMPDATLATLKIQPSEPRDSAVYFCASGLPVWVTTASGGYTFGSGTRLTVV.

The gene calls are TRBV20-1 and TRBJ1-2, with TRBD1 identical over 9 bases. V gave up 5 bases and J gave up 7 bases; unmatched junction bases: 11. The CDR3 is 14 residues long. Germline lookup yields CDR1 DFQATT and CDR2 SNEGSKA (reference sequence). CDR3 DNA sequence: TGCAGTGCTCCCCGGACAGGGGCGTCGGGTGGCTACACCTTC. Protein sequence: CSAPRTGASGGYTF.

This chain joins TRBV4-1 and TRBJ2-2; TRBD1 aligns across 9 bases. Germline CDR1 is MGHRA and CDR2 is YSYEKL. The V gene end was trimmed by 1 base and the J gene end by 5 bases; junction bases not matched to a gene: 8. This CDR3 contains 17 residues. The CDR3 DNA reads as TGCGCCAGCAGCCAAGCCGGGACAGGGCTTCGGACCGGGGAGCTGTTTTTT. Its protein product is CASSQAGTGLRTGELFF.

There are a few counts of this clonotype. This chain connects TRBV20-1 to TRBJ2-1; 14 bases map to TRBD2. CDR3 length: 18 amino acids. Germline CDR1 reads DFQATT; CDR2 reads SNEGSKA (reference sequence). Unmatched junction bases numbered 8, after V lost 1 base and J lost 3 bases. CDR3 sequence: CSARGGTSGGSLYNEQFF. The CDR3 coding sequence is TGCAGTGCTAGAGGAGGGACTAGCGGGGGCTCCCTCTACAATGAGCAGTTCTTC.

In regard to this clonotype: The germline gene is not matched at one end of the junction; a read error may be the cause. The DNA for the CDR3 is TGCGCCAGCAGTTCCACCCCTGCCGGGGACGGGGGCTACACCTTC. It encodes CASSSTPAGDGGYTF. The rearrangement joins TRBV6-6 to TRBJ1-2, with D possibly TRBD1 on 5 matching bases. There are 15 residues in the CDR3. CDR1 is MNHNY, CDR2 SVGAGI, per germline (reference sequence).

This rearrangement joins TRBV15 to TRBJ2-2; tentative D call: TRBD2 (5 bases). The CDR3 is made up of 14 amino acids. Trimming took 0 bases from V and 5 from J, leaving 7 bases between them. The germline gives CDR1 LNHNV, CDR2 YYDKDF (reference sequence). In DNA form, the CDR3 reads TGTGCCACCAGCAGAGATTGCGGGACCGGGGAGCTGTTTTTT. This gives the protein CATSRDCGTGELFF.

The sample holds a few counts of this clonotype. V gene TRBV29-1 combines with J gene TRBJ1-2; the D gene is possibly TRBD1 (5 bases). The V and J ends lost 3 bases and 5 bases respectively, with 10 bases between them. This CDR3 comprises 12 residues. CDR1 SQVTM and CDR2 ANQGSEA come from the germline V gene. The CDR3 DNA is TGCAGCGTTGACAGGGCGGGTTATGGCTACACCTTC. This gives the protein CSVDRAGYGYTF.

This clonotype came up many times. The CDR3 nucleotides are TGCAGTGCTAGAAATATCTATCGGGACAGGGGGTTTGGCTACACCTTC. Translation gives CSARNIYRDRGFGYTF. The chain has TRBV20-1 and TRBJ1-2; TRBD1 matches 11 bases. V was pared by 2 bases and J by 7 bases, with 12 bases of the junction left unmatched. The CDR3 is made up of 16 amino acids. The germline V gene encodes CDR1 DFQATT and CDR2 SNEGSKA (reference sequence).

V usage is TRBV3-1 and J usage is TRBJ1-1, with no clear D. This CDR3 region has 16 residues. The V gene lost 0 bases and the J gene lost 0 bases, with 11 bases spanning the gap. From germline, CDR1 is LGHDT and CDR2 YNNKEL (reference sequence). The CDR3 protein is CASSQDLTRVNTEAFF. The DNA of the CDR3 is TGTGCCAGCAGCCAAGACTTGACTCGTGTGAACACTGAAGCTTTCTTT.

Here the CDR3 DNA reads TGTGCCAGCTCACAGCAGGGGAAAGAGACCCAGTACTTC. Translated, it gives CASSQQGKETQYF. The chain joins TRBV18 to TRBJ2-5; D might be TRBD1 (6 bases). This CDR3 spans 13 amino acids. CDR1 KGHSH and CDR2 LQKENI come from the germline V gene. V was cut by 4 bases and J by 3 bases, with 9 bases left in between.

The chain recombines TRBV12-3 or TRBV12-4 with TRBJ2-5, with a weak D call TRBD2 (5 bases). This CDR3 is built from 16 residues. The germline V and J ends were trimmed by 5 bases and 1 base, with 17 bases remaining between them. The DNA of the CDR3 is TGTGCCAGCAGTCATACCCCTAGCTGGGGCCAAGAGACCCAGTACTTC. Translated: CASSHTPSWGQETQYF.

This chain links TRBV5-8 with TRBJ1-5; D ambiguous. Germline lookup yields CDR1 SGHTS and CDR2 YDEGEE. V lost 1 base to trimming and J lost 4 bases, with 15 bases between them. The CDR3 is 16 residues long. CDR3 amino acids: CASSLSVGLTNQPQHF. The CDR3 region has the DNA TGTGCCAGCAGCTTGTCGGTCGGGCTGACAAATCAGCCCCAGCATTTT.

CDR3 DNA sequence: TGTGCCAGCAGAAAACTGGTCCCCGGAGAGACCCAGTACTTC. Amino acids: CASRKLVPGETQYF. The rearrangement uses TRBV2 and TRBJ2-5; D not resolved. Germline V gives CDR1 SNHLY, CDR2 FYNNEI. V lost 6 bases and J 4 bases, leaving 15 bases between the germline ends. The CDR3 length is 14 residues. Full variable domain (missing parts from reference TRBV2 and TRBJ2-5): EPEVTQTPSHQVTQMGQEVILRCVPISNHLYFYWYRQILGQKVEFLVSFYNNEISEKSEIFDDQFSVERPDGSNFTLKIRSTKLEDSAMYFCASRKLVPGETQYFGPGTRLLVL.